This T cell receptor beta chain emerged from a study of early stage breast cancer tumors. Background on the study: Among around 12 ER+/PR+/HER2- tumors, eight were ductal, four lobular.

The method was immunoSEQ multiplex PCR; TCRdb's version includes in-frame clones alone and lacks a portion of them. The data hold 32,000 or so clones, with around 70% observed a single time. Trimming took 0 bases from V and 7 from J, leaving 20 bases between them. Germline V CDR1 and CDR2: SGDLS, YYNGEE. The CDR3 consists of 16 residues. This chain joins TRBV9 and TRBJ2-7; possible D gene TRBD2, 5 bases. Sequencing was carried out using blood. The sequence came from a person aged 45-60 years with breast cancer. CDR3 DNA: TGTGCCAGCAGCGTAGGCCCTAGCCCTCCCCTTGATGAGCAGTACTTC. Amino acids: CASSVGPSPPLDEQYF.